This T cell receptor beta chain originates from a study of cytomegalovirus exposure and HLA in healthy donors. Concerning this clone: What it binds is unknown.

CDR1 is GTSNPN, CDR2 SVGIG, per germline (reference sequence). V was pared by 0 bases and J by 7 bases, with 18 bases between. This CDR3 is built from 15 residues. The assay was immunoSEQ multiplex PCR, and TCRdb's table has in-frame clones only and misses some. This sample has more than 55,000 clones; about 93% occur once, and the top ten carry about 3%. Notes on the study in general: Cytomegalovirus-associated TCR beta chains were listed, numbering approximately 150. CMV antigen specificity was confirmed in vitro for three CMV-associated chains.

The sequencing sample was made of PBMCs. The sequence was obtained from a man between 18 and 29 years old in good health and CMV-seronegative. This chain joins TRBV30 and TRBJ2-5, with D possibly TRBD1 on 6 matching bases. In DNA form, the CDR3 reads TGTGCCTGGAGTGTACTGGGGGCGAGTTCAGGGACCCAGTACTTC. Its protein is CAWSVLGASSGTQYF.